This entry features one T cell receptor (beta chain) sequence. This clone was counted at least ten times. What antigen it recognizes has not been identified. Per-base qualities were not stored, and no clone one base away is much larger. The collaborating institutions used their own protocols to collect whole blood in K2EDTA tubes. Collaborator samples were shipped for TCRbeta analysis as frozen whole blood, isolated PBMCs, or DNA extracted from either sample type. This specimen comes from a study of blood T cell repertoires in COVID-19 (dated by TCRdb to the early 2020s). Study-level background: The collaborator samples originated in the United States, Italy and Spain and spanned the acute and convalescent phases of COVID-19. The material from the prospective study consisted of cDNA or gDNA derived from T cells, B-cell-depleted T cells, or PBMCs. The dataset comprised deeply sampled blood TCRbeta repertoires from subjects exposed to, actively infected with, or recovered from COVID-19. A freely available public database, intended as a resource for researchers studying the immune response to SARS-CoV-2, is where the repertoires were released. The samples were drawn from the first 160 participants of the ongoing ImmuneRACE study and from under 1,500 subjects provided by 6 global collaborators. The sample metadata nearly always contained a de-identified subject ID, COVID-19 status, age in years and sex. HLA class I and class II types, where available, came from metadata supplied by the sample provider rather than from assay-based typing. The paper's findings and limits, for the study overall: How much clinical and demographic metadata was included differed by source and by participant, and the metadata was provided uncurated.

CDR1 is given as MNHEY and CDR2 as SVGAGI, both from the germline V gene. Its CDR3 holds 15 amino acids, cysteine through phenylalanine. Only CDR3 DNA is held: 45 bases, read in frame from base 1. At the junction V is shortened by 0 bases and J by 2 bases, with 9 bases in between. TCRbeta CDR3 regions were amplified from genomic DNA by means of the immunoSEQ Assay, a bias-controlled multiplex PCR. The original pipeline was this. The number of nucleated cells in each sample was estimated from the amplification of reference gene primers within the assay. To quantify the absolute abundance of each unique TCRbeta CDR3 rearrangement, sequence reads were collapsed and filtered. For each sample, productive Simpson clonality was calculated as the square root of Simpson's diversity index across productive rearrangements. Drawn from immuneACCESS, this table holds only the in-frame rearrangements with V and J called that TCRdb kept. Clones are partly lost; checked studies trace under half to an unresolved V gene and leave the rest unexplained. That table gives V, J and clone size, and the DNA gave D and trimming. The table for this sample lists over 10,000 clones; 65% to 80% of them were counted only once. Less than 45% of the sample goes to the ten largest clones.

Sequencing was performed on peripheral blood. The clonotype was recovered from a woman of 80 years or more with acute or convalescent COVID-19. The chain links TRBV6-5 with TRBJ2-3; TRBD1 could be the D gene, as 5 bases match. CDR3 protein: CASSYSVGPTDTQYF. At the DNA level, the sequence is TGTGCCAGCAGTTACTCCGTGGGGCCCACAGATACGCAGTATTTT.